Shown below are 9 T cell receptor beta chains from a single sample sequenced in a study of T cell responses to AZD1222 COVID-19 vaccine. Assay used: immunoSEQ multiplex PCR; TCRdb lists only in-frame clones, some missing. The sample consists of over 110,000 clones, 75% to 90% of them appearing once. The sequencing used peripheral blood, collected on day 0 of AZD1222 vaccination. These receptors were taken from an adult in good health.

The genes are TRBV5-4 and TRBJ1-4, with TRBD1 matching 10 bases. V shed 4 bases and J 8 bases; nucleotides not matched to a gene: 14. The germline gives CDR1 SGHNT, CDR2 YYREEE (reference sequence). This CDR3 region has 17 residues. CDR3 sequence: CASSKDQTGGIGEKLFF. The CDR3 bases are TGTGCCAGCAGCAAAGATCAGACAGGGGGCATTGGGGAAAAACTGTTTTTT.

The chain employs TRBV3-1 (or the pseudogene TRBV3-2) and TRBJ2-7, with 7 bases that match TRBD1. V was pared by 4 bases and J by 2 bases, with 5 bases of the junction left unmatched. Germline CDR1 LGHDT, CDR2 YNNKEL (reference sequence). CDR3 size: 14 residues. In DNA, the CDR3 is TGTGCCAGCAGCCGGTCGCAGGGGGCCTACGAGCAGTACTTC. It codes for CASSRSQGAYEQYF.

The chain combines TRBV18 with TRBJ1-1, with D possibly being TRBD1 (5 bases). Trimming left V 4 bases short and J 1 base short, with 16 bases between. CDR1 is KGHSH, CDR2 LQKENI, per germline. The CDR3 spans 16 residues. CDR3 in amino acids: CASSLIEAGTNTEAFF. CDR3 coding DNA: TGTGCCAGCTCACTTATAGAGGCAGGGACGAACACTGAAGCTTTCTTT.

This rearrangement joins TRBV7-2 to TRBJ1-3; perhaps TRBD1 as D (6 bases). V was shortened by 0 bases and J by 8 bases, with 11 bases between the two germline ends. This CDR3 region has 14 residues. CDR1 and CDR2 from the germline V gene are SGHTA and FQGNSA. The CDR3 spells CASSLAGGRDTIYF. The CDR3 DNA sequence: TGTGCCAGCAGCTTAGCAGGGGGTCGGGACACCATATATTTT.

CDR3: CASNTLRGGDGNQPQHF. The DNA for the CDR3 is TGTGCCAGTAACACCCTGAGGGGGGGTGATGGCAATCAGCCCCAGCATTTT. The rearrangement uses TRBV19 and TRBJ1-5; TRBD1 might be the D (6 bases). V lost 7 bases to trimming and J lost 2 bases, with 21 bases between them. The CDR3 sequence is 17 residues long. Germline-derived CDR1 and CDR2 are LNHDA and SQIVND (reference sequence). The full variable domain, in which reference TRBV19 and TRBJ1-5 provide the parts outside the CDR3, is DGGITQSPKYLFRKEGQNVTLSCEQNLNHDAMYWYRQDPGQGLRLIYYSQIVNDFQKGDIAEGYSVSREKKESFPLTVTSAQKNPTAFYLCASNTLRGGDGNQPQHFGDGTRLSIL.

The V gene is TRBV10-3, the J gene TRBJ1-1; 9 nucleotides align to TRBD1. V was clipped by 3 bases and J by 3 bases; unmatched bases: 11. Per the germline V gene, CDR1 is ENHRY and CDR2 is SYGVKD. This CDR3 region has 17 residues. The DNA for the CDR3 is TGTGCCATCAGTGAAACGGACAGGGGAGGACTCGACACTGAAGCTTTCTTT. Translation: CAISETDRGGLDTEAFF.

The rearrangement joins TRBV12-3 or TRBV12-4 to TRBJ1-1; no clear D gene. The CDR3 is made up of 11 amino acids. V dropped 1 base and J dropped 6 bases, with 3 bases sitting between them. CDR3 sequence: CASSLGPEAFF. The DNA for the CDR3 is TGTGCCAGCAGTTTAGGGCCTGAAGCTTTCTTT.

The rearrangement joins TRBV7-2 to TRBJ1-2; D remains unclear. CDR3 length equals 17 residues. Trimming cost V 0 bases and J 2 bases, with 16 bases left between them. The germline gives CDR1 SGHTA, CDR2 FQGNSA. The CDR3 DNA follows: TGTGCCAGCAGCTTAGCGGCGTCGTCTCAGCAAAACTATGGCTACACCTTC. It encodes CASSLAASSQQNYGYTF.

The CDR3 DNA is TGTGCCAGCAGCTCCAAGGGGCCCTATGAAGCTTTCTTT. It translates to CASSSKGPYEAFF. The chain has TRBV13 and TRBJ1-1; the D gene is possibly TRBD1 (5 bases). The CDR3 runs to 13 residues. CDR1 and CDR2 (germline): PRHDT, FYEKMQ (reference sequence). Trimming removed 4 bases at V and 7 bases at J, with 13 bases between. Combining the CDR3 with reference TRBV13 and TRBJ1-1 gives the whole variable domain AAGVIQSPRHLIKEKRETATLKCYPIPRHDTVYWYQQGPGQDPQFLISFYEKMQSDKGSIPDRFSAQQFSDYHSELNMSSLELGDSALYFCASSSKGPYEAFFGQGTRLTVV.